This note documents a single T cell receptor beta chain sequence. The CDR3 loop spans 14 amino acids. V was trimmed by 6 bases and J by 8 bases, leaving 16 bases between them. In germline, CDR1 is LGHDT, CDR2 YNNKEL (reference sequence). Per the original methods: Estimated nucleated cell counts came from reference gene primer amplification. Generated by immunoSEQ multiplex PCR, the TCRdb table keeps only in-frame clones and is missing some. V, J and clone size reflect that table, while D and trimming were determined from the DNA. The table shows some 300,000 clones, with around nine tenths occurring only once. This sample stems from a study of blood T cell repertoires in COVID-19.

Sequencing used peripheral blood. The sequence was obtained from a woman aged 70-85 years with COVID-19, enrolled during active disease. The chain combines TRBV3-1 (or the pseudogene TRBV3-2) with TRBJ2-2, with D unclear. CDR3 coding DNA: TGTGCCAGCAGGTCTTCAGGTGGGCCGGGGGAGCTGTTTTTT. It codes for CASRSSGGPGELFF.